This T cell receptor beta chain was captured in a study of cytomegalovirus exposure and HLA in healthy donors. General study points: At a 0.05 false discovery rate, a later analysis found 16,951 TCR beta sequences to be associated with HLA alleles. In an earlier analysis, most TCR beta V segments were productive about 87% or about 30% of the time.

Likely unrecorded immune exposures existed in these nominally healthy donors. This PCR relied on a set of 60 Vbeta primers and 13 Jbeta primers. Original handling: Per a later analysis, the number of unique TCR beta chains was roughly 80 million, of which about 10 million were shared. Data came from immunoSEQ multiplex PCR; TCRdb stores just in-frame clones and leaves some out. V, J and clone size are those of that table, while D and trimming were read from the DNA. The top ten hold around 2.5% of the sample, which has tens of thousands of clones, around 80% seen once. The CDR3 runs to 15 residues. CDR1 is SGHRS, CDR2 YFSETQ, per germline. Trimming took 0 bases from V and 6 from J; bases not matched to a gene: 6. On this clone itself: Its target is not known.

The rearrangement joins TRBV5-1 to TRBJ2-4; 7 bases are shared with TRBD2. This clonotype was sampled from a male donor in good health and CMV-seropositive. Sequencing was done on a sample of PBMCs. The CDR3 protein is CASSLALAQRNIQYF. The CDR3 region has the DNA TGCGCCAGCAGCTTGGCACTAGCGCAAAGAAACATTCAGTACTTC.